These 11 T cell receptor beta chains were sequenced from one sample in a study of blood T cell repertoires in COVID-19. Data came from immunoSEQ multiplex PCR; TCRdb stores just in-frame clones and leaves some out. The repertoire consists of roughly 200,000 clones, with around four fifths occurring once and the leading ten covering 27%. Sequenced: peripheral blood. The source is a man aged 40-49 years with acute or convalescent COVID-19.

The rearrangement joins TRBV2 to TRBJ2-7; TRBD1 agrees at 8 bases. From germline, CDR1 is SNHLY and CDR2 FYNNEI. J gave up 3 bases and V 7 bases, and 8 bases lay outside the gene matches. This CDR3 has 14 residues. CDR3 loop: CASTIGQGVYEQYF. Written as DNA, the CDR3 is TGTGCCAGCACTATAGGACAGGGTGTCTACGAGCAGTACTTC.

With respect to this clone: Other nucleotide sequences from this sample produce the same CDR3. The rearrangement joins TRBV18 to TRBJ2-3; D is possibly TRBD1 (6 bases). Germline CDR1 reads KGHSH; CDR2 reads LQKENI. The CDR3 covers 14 residues. The ends were cut back, 3 bases at V and 4 bases at J, with 11 bases in the middle. The CDR3 DNA reads as TGTGCCAGCTCACCGCCAGGGGCACCAGATACGCAGTATTTT. This gives the protein CASSPPGAPDTQYF.

Points on this clone: The same CDR3 also results from other DNA sequences found in this sample. V is TRBV5-6 and J is TRBJ1-2, with D tentatively TRBD1 (5 bases). This CDR3 region has 13 residues. Trimming removed 2 bases from V and 4 bases from J, with 9 bases in between. Germline V gene sequence: CDR1 SGHDT, CDR2 YYEEEE. The CDR3 protein is CASSLRGTYGYTF. CDR3 coding DNA: TGTGCCAGCAGCTTACGGGGGACCTATGGCTACACCTTC.

This rearrangement joins TRBV5-1 to TRBJ2-1; 10 bases match TRBD1. The CDR3 length is 14 residues. The ends lost 4 bases at V and 7 bases at J; junction bases unmatched: 5. The germline CDR1 and CDR2 sequences are SGHRS and YFSETQ. The CDR3 nucleotides read TGCGCCAGCAGCGCGGGACAGGGGTTAAATGAGCAGTTCTTC. This sequence encodes CASSAGQGLNEQFF.

The chain has TRBV10-3 and TRBJ2-5; 7 bases align to TRBD2. Germline V lookup: CDR1 ENHRY, CDR2 SYGVKD. The CDR3 length is 16 residues. V lost 2 bases, J lost 2 bases, and 8 bases stayed unmatched. CDR3 loop: CAISEGRLAGQETQYF. DNA of the CDR3: TGTGCCATCAGTGAGGGGAGACTAGCTGGTCAAGAGACCCAGTACTTC.

This clone was counted a few times. The V gene is TRBV6-1, the J gene TRBJ1-3; unclear D gene. Germline V gene sequence: CDR1 MNHNS, CDR2 SASEGT. This CDR3 region has 13 residues. The ends were cut back, 5 bases at V and 0 bases at J, with 5 bases in the middle. CDR3 in amino acids: CASSQISGNTIYF. In DNA form, the CDR3 reads TGTGCCAGCAGTCAGATCTCTGGAAACACCATATATTTT.

The genes are TRBV5-1 and TRBJ2-7; 7 bases are shared with TRBD1. CDR1 and CDR2 (germline): SGHRS, YFSETQ. The CDR3 loop spans 14 amino acids. With V trimmed by 4 bases and J by 6 bases, 10 bases remained unmatched. CDR3 loop: CASSANRGKIEQYF. CDR3 bases: TGCGCCAGCAGCGCAAACAGGGGAAAAATCGAGCAGTACTTC. Filled out from reference TRBV5-1 and TRBJ2-7, the complete variable domain reads KAGVTQTPRYLIKTRGQQVTLSCSPISGHRSVSWYQQTPGQGLQFLFEYFSETQRNKGNFPGRFSGRQFSNSRSEMNVSTLELGDSALYLCASSANRGKIEQYFGPGTRLTVT.

This clone has just a few counts. This chain joins TRBV7-6 and TRBJ2-1, with TRBD2 as a possible D gene (5 bases). CDR1 and CDR2 (germline): SGHVS, FNYEAQ. V lost 2 bases and J lost 6, with 11 bases in between. CDR3 length equals 14 residues. The DNA of the CDR3 is TGTGCCAGCAGCTTAAGCGGCAACGCCAATGAGCAGTTCTTC. As protein: CASSLSGNANEQFF.

Remarks on this clone: A much larger clone differs from this one at a single base, so this may be a read error. The chain carries TRBV5-4 and TRBJ2-5, with TRBD2 identical over 9 bases. J gave up 5 bases and V 0 bases, and 2 bases lay outside the gene matches. Germline values: CDR1 SGHNT, CDR2 YYREEE (reference sequence). The CDR3 has 14 amino acids. In DNA form, the CDR3 reads TGTGCCAGCAGCTTGGGCGGGAGGGGGGAGACCCAGTACTTC. Translating gives CASSLGGRGETQYF. Filled out from reference TRBV5-4 and TRBJ2-5, the complete variable domain reads ETGVTQSPTHLIKTRGQQVTLRCSSQSGHNTVSWYQQALGQGPQFIFQYYREEENGRGNFPPRFSGLQFPNYSSELNVNALELDDSALYLCASSLGGRGETQYFGPGTRLLVL.

J is TRBJ1-5 and V is TRBV7-9; no clear D gene. The germline gives CDR1 SEHNR, CDR2 FQNEAQ (reference sequence). V lost 4 bases and J lost 7, with 17 bases in between. The CDR3 is 15 residues long. The CDR3 DNA reads TGTGCCAGCAGCTCCGGAGGGAGGGATCGACAGCCCCAGCATTTT. It yields the protein CASSSGGRDRQPQHF.

This clone was found once. This chain links TRBV6-5 with TRBJ2-5; the D is unclear. The CDR3 runs to 11 residues. The V gene lost 5 bases and the J gene lost 5 bases, with 6 bases spanning the gap. Germline V CDR1 and CDR2: MNHEY, SVGAGI. In DNA form, the CDR3 reads TGTGCCAGCAGTAGCCGGGAGACCCAGTACTTC. Its protein product is CASSSRETQYF.